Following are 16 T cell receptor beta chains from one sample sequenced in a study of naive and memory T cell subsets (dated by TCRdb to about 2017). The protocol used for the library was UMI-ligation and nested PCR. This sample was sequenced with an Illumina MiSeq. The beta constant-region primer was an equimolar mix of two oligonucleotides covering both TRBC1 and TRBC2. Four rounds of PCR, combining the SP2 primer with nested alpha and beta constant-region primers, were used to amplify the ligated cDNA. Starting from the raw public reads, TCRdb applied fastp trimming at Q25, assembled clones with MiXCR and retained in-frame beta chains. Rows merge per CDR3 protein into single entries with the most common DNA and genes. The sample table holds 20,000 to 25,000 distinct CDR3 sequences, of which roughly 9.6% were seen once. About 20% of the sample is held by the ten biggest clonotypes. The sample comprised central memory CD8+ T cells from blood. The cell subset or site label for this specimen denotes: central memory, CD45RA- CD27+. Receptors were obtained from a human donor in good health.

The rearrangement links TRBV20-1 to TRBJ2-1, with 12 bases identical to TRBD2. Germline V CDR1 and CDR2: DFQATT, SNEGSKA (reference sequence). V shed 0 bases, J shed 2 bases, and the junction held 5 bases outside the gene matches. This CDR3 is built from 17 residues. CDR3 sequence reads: CSARDRLAGATYNEQFF. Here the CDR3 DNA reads TGCAGTGCTAGAGACAGACTAGCGGGAGCGACCTACAATGAGCAGTTCTTC.

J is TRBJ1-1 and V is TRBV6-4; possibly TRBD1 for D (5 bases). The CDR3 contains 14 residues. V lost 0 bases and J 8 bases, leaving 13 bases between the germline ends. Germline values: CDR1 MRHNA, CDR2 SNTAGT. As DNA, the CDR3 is TGTGCCAGCAGTGACTCTCAGGGATCGGCCGAAGCTTTCTTT. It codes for CASSDSQGSAEAFF.

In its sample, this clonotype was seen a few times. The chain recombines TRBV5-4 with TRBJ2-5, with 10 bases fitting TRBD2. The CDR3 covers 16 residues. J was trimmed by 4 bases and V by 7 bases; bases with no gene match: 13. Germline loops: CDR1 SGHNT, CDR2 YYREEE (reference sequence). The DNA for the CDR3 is TGTGCCAGCTTCAGAGCGGCTAGCGGGAGCAGAGAGACCCAGTACTTC. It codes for CASFRAASGSRETQYF.

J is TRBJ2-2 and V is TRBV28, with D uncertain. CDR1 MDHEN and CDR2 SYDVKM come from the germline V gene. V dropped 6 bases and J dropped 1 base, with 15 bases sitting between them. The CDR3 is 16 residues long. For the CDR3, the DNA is TGTGCCAGCAGCCCCGCAGCGAGGAGGAACACCGGGGAGCTGTTTTTT. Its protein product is CASSPAARRNTGELFF.

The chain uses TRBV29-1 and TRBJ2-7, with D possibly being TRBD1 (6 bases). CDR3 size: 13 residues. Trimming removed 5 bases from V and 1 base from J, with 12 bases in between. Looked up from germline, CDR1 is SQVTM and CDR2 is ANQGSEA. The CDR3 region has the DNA TGCAGCGTTTGCCGGGACACATCCTACGAGCAGTACTTC. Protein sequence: CSVCRDTSYEQYF.

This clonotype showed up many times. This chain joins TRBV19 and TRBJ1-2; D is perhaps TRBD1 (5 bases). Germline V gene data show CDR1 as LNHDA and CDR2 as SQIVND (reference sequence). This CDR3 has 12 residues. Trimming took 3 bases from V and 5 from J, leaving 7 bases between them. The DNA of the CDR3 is TGTGCCAGTAGTATGGGGCGTTATGGCTACACCTTC. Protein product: CASSMGRYGYTF.

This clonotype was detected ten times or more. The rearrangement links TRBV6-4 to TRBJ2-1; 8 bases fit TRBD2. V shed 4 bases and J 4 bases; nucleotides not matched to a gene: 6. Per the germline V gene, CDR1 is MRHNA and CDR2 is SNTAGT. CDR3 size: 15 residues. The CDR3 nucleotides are TGTGCCAGCAGTGTCACAGCGGGGGATTACAATGAGCAGTTCTTC. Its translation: CASSVTAGDYNEQFF.

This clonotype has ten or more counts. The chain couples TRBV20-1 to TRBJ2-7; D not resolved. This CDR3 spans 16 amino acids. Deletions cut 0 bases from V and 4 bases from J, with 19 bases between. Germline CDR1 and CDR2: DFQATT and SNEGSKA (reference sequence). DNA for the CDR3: TGCAGTGCTAGAGATCCTGAAGTGTCGGTTAATTACGAGCAGTACTTC. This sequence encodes CSARDPEVSVNYEQYF.

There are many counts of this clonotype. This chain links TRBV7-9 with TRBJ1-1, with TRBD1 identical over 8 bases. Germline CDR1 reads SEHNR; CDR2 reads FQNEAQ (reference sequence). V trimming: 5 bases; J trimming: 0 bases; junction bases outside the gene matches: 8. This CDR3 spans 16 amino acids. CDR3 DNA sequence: TGTGCCAGCAGCCACGGACAGGGCACCATGAACACTGAAGCTTTCTTT. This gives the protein CASSHGQGTMNTEAFF.

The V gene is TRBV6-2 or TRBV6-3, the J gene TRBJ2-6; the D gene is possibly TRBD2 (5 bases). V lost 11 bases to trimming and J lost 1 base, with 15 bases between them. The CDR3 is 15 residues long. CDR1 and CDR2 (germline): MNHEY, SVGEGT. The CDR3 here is CAAPLRVSGANVLTF. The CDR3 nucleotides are TGTGCCGCCCCCCTGAGGGTATCTGGGGCCAACGTCCTGACTTTC.

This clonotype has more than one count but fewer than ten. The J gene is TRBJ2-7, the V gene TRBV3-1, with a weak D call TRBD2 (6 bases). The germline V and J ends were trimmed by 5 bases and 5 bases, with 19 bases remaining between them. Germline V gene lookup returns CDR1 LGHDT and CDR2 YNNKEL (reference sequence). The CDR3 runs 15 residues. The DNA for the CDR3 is TGTGCCAGCAGCGAGAGTTGGGGGGAGGCGAACGAGCAGTACTTC. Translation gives CASSESWGEANEQYF.

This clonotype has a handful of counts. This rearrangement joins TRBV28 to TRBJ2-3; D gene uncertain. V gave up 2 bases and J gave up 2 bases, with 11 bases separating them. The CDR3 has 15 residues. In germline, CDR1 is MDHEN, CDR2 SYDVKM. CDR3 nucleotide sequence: TGTGCCAGCAGTTTAACAGCCAGATCCACAGATACGCAGTATTTT. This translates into CASSLTARSTDTQYF.

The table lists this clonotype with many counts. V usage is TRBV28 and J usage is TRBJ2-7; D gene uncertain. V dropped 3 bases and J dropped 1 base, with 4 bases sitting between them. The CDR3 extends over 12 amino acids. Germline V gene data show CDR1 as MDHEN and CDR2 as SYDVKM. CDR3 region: CASSFGSYEQYF. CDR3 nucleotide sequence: TGTGCCAGCAGTTTTGGTTCCTACGAGCAGTACTTC.

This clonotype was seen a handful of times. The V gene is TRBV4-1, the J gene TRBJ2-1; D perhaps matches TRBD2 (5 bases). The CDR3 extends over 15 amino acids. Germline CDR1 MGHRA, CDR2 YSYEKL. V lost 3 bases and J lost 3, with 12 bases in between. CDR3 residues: CASSHVGISYNEQFF. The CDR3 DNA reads TGCGCCAGCAGCCACGTCGGGATAAGCTACAATGAGCAGTTCTTC.

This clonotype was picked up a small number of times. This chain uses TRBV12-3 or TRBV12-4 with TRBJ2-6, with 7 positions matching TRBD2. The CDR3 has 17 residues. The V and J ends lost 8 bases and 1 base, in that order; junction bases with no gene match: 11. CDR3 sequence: CASSWGGSNSGANVLTF. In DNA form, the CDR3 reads TGTGCCAGCTCATGGGGAGGGTCTAATTCTGGGGCCAACGTCCTGACTTTC.

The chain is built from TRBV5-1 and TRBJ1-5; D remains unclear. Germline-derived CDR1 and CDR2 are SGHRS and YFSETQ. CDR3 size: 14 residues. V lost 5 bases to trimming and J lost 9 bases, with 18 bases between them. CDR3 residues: CASSPYLGLSPQHF. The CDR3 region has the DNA TGCGCCAGCAGTCCGTATCTGGGTCTGTCGCCCCAGCATTTT.